Below, 25 T cell receptor beta chains from the same sample are listed, as sequenced in a study of blood T cell repertoires in COVID-19. The table came from immunoSEQ multiplex PCR; TCRdb's copy has only in-frame clones and leaves some out. The repertoire has 250,000 to 350,000 clones, 70% to 90% of them found once; the top ten carry around 3%. Sequenced: peripheral blood. All receptors come from a woman aged 30 to 39 with active or convalescent COVID-19.

The V call is TRBV12-3 or TRBV12-4, the J call TRBJ1-2, with D perhaps matching TRBD1 (6 bases). Between the trimmed V and J ends, which lost 5 bases and 2 bases, there was a span of 9 bases. The length of the CDR3 is 13 residues. The CDR3: CASSRGGNYGYTF. The CDR3 region has the DNA TGTGCCAGCAGTAGGGGGGGAAACTATGGCTACACCTTC.

The CDR3: CASSFGPSHFGPLHF. DNA for the CDR3: TGTGCCAGCAGTTTCGGTCCATCCCACTTTGGACCCCTCCACTTT. The chain recombines TRBV6-2 or TRBV6-3 with TRBJ1-6; no definite D call. Germline V lookup: CDR1 MNHEY, CDR2 SVGEGT. CDR3 length equals 15 residues. Trimming shortened V by 4 bases and J by 12 bases, and 19 bases separated the two germline ends.

This chain links TRBV4-3 with TRBJ1-3; 8 bases fit TRBD1. From germline, CDR1 is LGHNA and CDR2 YSLEER. This CDR3 comprises 16 residues. Unmatched junction bases numbered 4, after V lost 1 base and J lost 2 bases. This CDR3 is CASSQVPGGAGNTIYF. As DNA, the CDR3 is TGCGCCAGCAGCCAAGTCCCAGGGGGCGCTGGAAACACCATATATTTT.

The gene calls are TRBV4-3 and TRBJ1-6; 9 positions match TRBD1. V shed 1 base and J 7 bases; nucleotides not matched to a gene: 8. The CDR3 totals 17 residues. Germline V gene data show CDR1 as LGHNA and CDR2 as YSLEER. CDR3 sequence reads: CASSQGTGTGWNSPLHF. CDR3 coding DNA: TGCGCCAGCAGCCAAGGGACCGGGACAGGGTGGAATTCACCCCTCCACTTT.

V gene TRBV19 combines with J gene TRBJ2-1; 8 bases agree with TRBD2. With V trimmed by 0 bases and J by 6 bases, 4 bases remained unmatched. CDR1 and CDR2 from the germline V gene are LNHDA and SQIVND (reference sequence). There are 15 residues in the CDR3. The CDR3 loop is CASSIDRGGPNEQFF. The CDR3 DNA reads as TGTGCCAGTAGTATAGATCGGGGGGGACCCAATGAGCAGTTCTTC. Based on the CDR3 plus reference TRBV19 and TRBJ2-1, the full variable domain is DGGITQSPKYLFRKEGQNVTLSCEQNLNHDAMYWYRQDPGQGLRLIYYSQIVNDFQKGDIAEGYSVSREKKESFPLTVTSAQKNPTAFYLCASSIDRGGPNEQFFGPGTRLTVL.

V gene TRBV5-1 combines with J gene TRBJ2-3; no definite D call. Trimming cost V 0 bases and J 6 bases, with 11 bases left between them. The CDR3 is made up of 14 amino acids. Per germline, CDR1 SGHRS and CDR2 YFSETQ. This CDR3 reads CASSLGVGFDTQYF. Written as DNA, the CDR3 is TGCGCCAGCAGCTTGGGCGTCGGGTTCGATACGCAGTATTTT.

In nucleotides, the CDR3 is TGTGCCAGCAGCCCCGGACAGGGGAACACTGAAGCTTTCTTT. Protein sequence: CASSPGQGNTEAFF. V gene TRBV7-3 combines with J gene TRBJ1-1; 8 bases are a match to TRBD1. The CDR3 covers 14 residues. Unmatched junction bases numbered 3, after V lost 5 bases and J lost 1 base. Germline CDR1 SGHTA, CDR2 FQGTGA.

The chain combines TRBV19 with TRBJ1-1; D possibly corresponds to TRBD1 (6 bases). This CDR3 region has 16 residues. The germline V gene encodes CDR1 LNHDA and CDR2 SQIVND (reference sequence). V was trimmed by 5 bases and J by 7 bases, leaving 23 bases between them. Written as DNA, the CDR3 is TGTGCCAGTAGTCGAAACTCTCCAGGACAGAAGGGTGAAGCTTTCTTT. Translated: CASSRNSPGQKGEAFF.

The J gene is TRBJ1-1, the V gene TRBV18; 8 bases line up with TRBD1. Trimming removed 4 bases from V and 0 bases from J; junction bases left unmatched: 4. Germline V lookup: CDR1 KGHSH, CDR2 LQKENI. The CDR3 covers 15 residues. CDR3: CASSHRQGMNTEAFF. In DNA form, the CDR3 reads TGTGCCAGCTCACACCGACAGGGGATGAACACTGAAGCTTTCTTT.

The chain uses TRBV7-3 and TRBJ1-1; 9 bases map to TRBD1. Trimming removed 5 bases from V and 3 bases from J; junction bases left unmatched: 10. The CDR3 spans 16 residues. Germline CDR1 SGHTA, CDR2 FQGTGA. Written as DNA, the CDR3 is TGTGCCAGCAGCGGATTACAGGGGGCCTTGGACACTGAAGCTTTCTTT. Translation: CASSGLQGALDTEAFF.

The V call is TRBV4-3, the J call TRBJ1-4, with D perhaps TRBD1 (5 bases). V lost 0 bases and J 2 bases, leaving 7 bases between the germline ends. The CDR3 length is 15 residues. The germline V gene has CDR1 LGHNA and CDR2 YSLEER. The DNA of the CDR3 is TGCGCCAGCAGCCAAGATGGGGGGACTAATGAAAAACTGTTTTTT. Protein product: CASSQDGGTNEKLFF.

This clone has a handful of counts. The chain is built from TRBV6-5 and TRBJ1-5, with 7 bases matching TRBD1. CDR1 MNHEY and CDR2 SVGAGI come from the germline V gene. Unmatched junction bases numbered 6, after V lost 5 bases and J lost 11 bases. The CDR3 contains 12 residues. For the CDR3, the DNA is TGTGCCAGCAGTAACCGACAGGGTGCCCAGCATTTT. This encodes CASSNRQGAQHF.

This chain uses TRBV5-4 with TRBJ2-4; D is perhaps TRBD1 (8 bases). This CDR3 is built from 16 residues. Germline V gene lookup returns CDR1 SGHNT and CDR2 YYREEE (reference sequence). Trimming cost V 4 bases and J 2 bases, with 16 bases left between them. The CDR3 loop is CASSTGGASSKNIQYF. The CDR3 DNA follows: TGTGCCAGCAGCACAGGGGGGGCCTCATCCAAAAACATTCAGTACTTC.

This rearrangement joins TRBV4-3 to TRBJ1-2, with D possibly matching TRBD1 (5 bases). V lost 4 bases and J lost 4, with 16 bases in between. The CDR3 totals 15 residues. Germline loops: CDR1 LGHNA, CDR2 YSLEER. In DNA, the CDR3 is TGCGCCAGCAGCCTCCGACCCGGGGACTCCTATGGCTACACCTTC. Translating it yields CASSLRPGDSYGYTF.

This sequence joins TRBV6-1 and TRBJ2-3, with D perhaps TRBD1 (7 bases). Germline-derived CDR1 and CDR2 are MNHNS and SASEGT. This CDR3 region has 16 residues. The V end was cut by 1 base, the J end by 1 base, with 12 bases between. Here the CDR3 reads CASSEEARGGTDTQYF. The CDR3 nucleotides are TGTGCCAGCAGTGAAGAGGCCAGGGGGGGCACAGATACGCAGTATTTT.

The chain joins TRBV14 to TRBJ1-4; possibly TRBD1 for D (5 bases). The V gene lost 4 bases and the J gene lost 4 bases, with 22 bases spanning the gap. CDR3 size: 18 residues. Germline V lookup: CDR1 SGHDN, CDR2 FVKESK. The CDR3 sequence: CASSPPRKGNQFNEKLFF. DNA of the CDR3: TGTGCCAGCAGCCCCCCCCGGAAGGGGAATCAGTTTAATGAAAAACTGTTTTTT. Full variable domain (missing parts from reference TRBV14 and TRBJ1-4): EAGVTQFPSHSVIEKGQTVTLRCDPISGHDNLYWYRRVMGKEIKFLLHFVKESKQDESGMPNNRFLAERTGGTYSTLKVQPAELEDSGVYFCASSPPRKGNQFNEKLFFGSGTQLSVL.

This chain joins TRBV19 and TRBJ1-2; 8 bases are shared with TRBD1. J gave up 5 bases and V 7 bases, and 15 bases lay outside the gene matches. There are 16 residues in the CDR3. Germline V gene lookup returns CDR1 LNHDA and CDR2 SQIVND (reference sequence). As DNA, the CDR3 is TGTGCCAGTACCACAGGGGGGGTGCCTGCCACTTATGGCTACACCTTC. This sequence encodes CASTTGGVPATYGYTF.

The J gene is TRBJ1-2, the V gene TRBV3-1 (or the pseudogene TRBV3-2); tentative D call: TRBD1 (6 bases). This CDR3 has 16 residues. V was trimmed by 0 bases and J by 2 bases, leaving 13 bases between them. Germline CDR1 and CDR2: LGHDT and YNNKEL (reference sequence). The CDR3 region has the DNA TGTGCCAGCAGCCAAGATCCAGGGGACCCCAACTATGGCTACACCTTC. Translating gives CASSQDPGDPNYGYTF.

J is TRBJ2-5 and V is TRBV4-3; 14 bases fit TRBD2. V was clipped by 3 bases and J by 5 bases; unmatched bases: 5. The germline V gene has CDR1 LGHNA and CDR2 YSLEER. The CDR3 spans 16 residues. The CDR3: CASSQGTSGGAETQYF. DNA for the CDR3: TGCGCCAGCAGCCAGGGGACTAGCGGGGGCGCGGAGACCCAGTACTTC.

The chain couples TRBV7-2 to TRBJ2-7, with 9 bases matching TRBD2. Trimming took 3 bases from V and 4 from J; bases not matched to a gene: 19. The length of the CDR3 is 19 residues. CDR1 is SGHTA, CDR2 FQGNSA, per germline. CDR3 protein: CASSFHPSGSGGKYYEQYF. The CDR3 coding sequence is TGTGCCAGCAGCTTCCACCCCTCCGGGAGCGGGGGGAAGTATTACGAGCAGTACTTC. The full variable domain, its missing parts supplied by reference TRBV7-2 and TRBJ2-7, is GAGVSQSPSNKVTEKGKDVELRCDPISGHTALYWYRQSLGQGLEFLIYFQGNSAPDKSGLPSDRFSAERTGGSVSTLTIQRTQQEDSAVYLCASSFHPSGSGGKYYEQYFGPGTRLTVT.

This clone has just one count. This rearrangement joins TRBV9 to TRBJ2-3, with D possibly being TRBD2 (5 bases). Per germline, CDR1 SGDLS and CDR2 YYNGEE. This CDR3 has 15 amino acids. V lost 3 bases to trimming and J lost 1 base, with 12 bases between them. CDR3: CASSDGDGGTDTQYF. The CDR3 DNA is TGTGCCAGCAGCGACGGTGACGGGGGCACAGATACGCAGTATTTT.

The gene calls are TRBV28 and TRBJ1-4; D gene unclear. CDR3 length: 15 amino acids. Per germline, CDR1 MDHEN and CDR2 SYDVKM. V gave up 9 bases and J gave up 1 base, with 15 bases separating them. CDR3 DNA: TGTGCCAGTATCGACACGGCCGGAACTAATGAAAAACTGTTTTTT. The encoded protein is CASIDTAGTNEKLFF.

This clone was seen a handful of times. The chain uses TRBV7-9 and TRBJ2-3, with 8 bases lining up with TRBD2. In germline, CDR1 is SEHNR, CDR2 FQNEAQ (reference sequence). The CDR3 has 17 amino acids. The junction had 11 bases not matched to a gene; V was cut back by 1 base and J by 5 bases. CDR3 residues: CASSLVAGSGAIDTQYF. The DNA for the CDR3 is TGTGCCAGCAGCTTAGTCGCCGGTAGCGGGGCTATAGATACGCAGTATTTT.

The J gene is TRBJ1-6, the V gene TRBV30; a possible D gene is TRBD1 (5 bases). The germline CDR1 and CDR2 sequences are GTSNPN and SVGIG (reference sequence). Deletions cut 0 bases from V and 8 bases from J, with 8 bases between. The CDR3 has 13 residues. CDR3: CAWSVGADSPLHF. The CDR3 region has the DNA TGTGCCTGGAGTGTAGGGGCGGATTCACCCCTCCACTTT. Full variable domain (missing parts from reference TRBV30 and TRBJ1-6): SQTIHQWPATLVQPVGSPLSLECTVEGTSNPNLYWYRQAAGRGLQLLFYSVGIGQISSEVPQNLSASRPQDRQFILSSKKLLLSDSGFYLCAWSVGADSPLHFGNGTRLTVT.

The rearrangement links TRBV6-1 to TRBJ1-6; 12 bases agree with TRBD1. In germline, CDR1 is MNHNS, CDR2 SASEGT. The CDR3 runs 17 residues. The junction had 11 bases not matched to a gene; V was cut back by 4 bases and J by 10 bases. The CDR3 reads CASSAPGQGARLSPLHF. CDR3 sequence (DNA): TGTGCCAGCAGTGCGCCGGGACAGGGGGCCCGGCTGTCACCCCTCCACTTT.